Listed below are T cell receptor beta chains from one sample, sequenced in a study of vaccination effects on CD4 cells after COVID-19. The method was immunoSEQ multiplex PCR; TCRdb's version includes in-frame clones alone and lacks a portion of them. This sample has tens of thousands of clones, with over 70% found just once. Which antigens these TCRs recognize remains unknown. Sequencing was performed on CD4+ T cells from PBMCs cultured with SARS-CoV-2 spike peptides, taken before COVID-19 vaccination. These receptor sequences come from a human donor who received a COVID-19 vaccine. CDR3s include the opening cysteine and the closing phenylalanine or tryptophan. D genes are given only for firm matches. Some rows mark clone size as missing; the rest say once, few, many or name a class of expanded clone.

cdr3_nt cdr3_aa v_call clone_size d_call j_call
TGTGCCAGCAGCTTAGGTCTAAGGGACTCTGGAAACACCATATATTTT CASSLGLRDSGNTIYF TRBV7-8 NA NA TRBJ1-3
TGTGCCAGCAGCTTGTCCGGACTAGAAGAGACCCAGTACTTC CASSLSGLEETQYF TRBV5-4 NA TRBD2 TRBJ2-5
TGTGCCAGCAGCTTTAGCGGGGGGGCCCAGGAGACCCAGTACTTC CASSFSGGAQETQYF TRBV7-3 once TRBD2 TRBJ2-5
TGTGCCAGTAGTACAGAGAGGGGGCTGAGGAGCAATCAGCCCCAGCATTTT CASSTERGLRSNQPQHF TRBV19 NA TRBD1 TRBJ1-5
TGTGCCAGCAGTTTGACGGGACAGAAAGAGACCCAGTACTTC CASSLTGQKETQYF TRBV28 NA TRBD1 TRBJ2-5
TGTGCCAGCAGCCAAGAGGGGGGCCGGGTCGATACGCAGTATTTT CASSQEGGRVDTQYF TRBV4-2 NA NA TRBJ2-3
TGTGCCAGCAGAGGGGGACAGGGGGCATCTGATACGCAGTATTTT CASRGGQGASDTQYF TRBV6-4 NA TRBD1 TRBJ2-3
TGTGCCAGCAGGCGTCCTAATCAGCCCCAGCATTTT CASRRPNQPQHF TRBV28 NA NA TRBJ1-5
TGCGCCAGCAGCCCAGGGGACACAACTAATGAAAAACTGTTTTTT CASSPGDTTNEKLFF TRBV5-1 NA NA TRBJ1-4
TGTGCCAGCAGCGCCGCAACGAACACTGAAGCTTTCTTT CASSAATNTEAFF TRBV9 once NA TRBJ1-1
TGCGCCATCGAAACGAGAGTCGCACAGAGGGATTCACCCCTCCACTTT CAIETRVAQRDSPLHF TRBV5-1 NA NA TRBJ1-6
TGTGCCAGCAGCACGCGGGGGGGCCAGGAGACCCAGTACTTC CASSTRGGQETQYF TRBV11-2 NA TRBD2 TRBJ2-5
TGTGCCAGCAGCCTGGGGGGGGCAAACACCGGGGAGCTGTTTTTT CASSLGGANTGELFF TRBV2 NA NA TRBJ2-2
TGTGCTTTGGACCACCTGTGGGAGACCCAGTACTTC CALDHLWETQYF TRBV30 few NA TRBJ2-5
TGTGCCAGCCTCCGACAGGGAAGCTACAATGAGCAGTTCTTC CASLRQGSYNEQFF TRBV6-5 NA TRBD1 TRBJ2-1
TGCGCCAGCAGGCCGCAGACAGAAACTAACTATGGCTACACCTTC CASRPQTETNYGYTF TRBV5-1 NA NA TRBJ1-2
TGTGCCAGCAGGGGACAGGGAGTAAATTCACCCCTCCACTTT CASRGQGVNSPLHF TRBV6-5 NA TRBD1 TRBJ1-6
TGTGCCAGCAGTACCCGACGGCCGAGCACAGATACGCAGTATTTT CASSTRRPSTDTQYF TRBV6-5 NA NA TRBJ2-3
TGTGCCAGCAGTGAACGGCTGGGGGAGAAGAAGACCCAGTACTTC CASSERLGEKKTQYF TRBV2 NA NA TRBJ2-5
TGTGCCAGCAGCGTAGACCGGGCCTCCTACAATGAGCAGTTCTTC CASSVDRASYNEQFF TRBV9 once NA TRBJ2-1
TGCGCCAGCAGCCAAGATTATGACAGGATACGCACAGATACGCAGTATTTT CASSQDYDRIRTDTQYF TRBV4-1 once NA TRBJ2-3
TGCGCCAGCAGCCAAGTTTTAGCAGATACGCAGTATTTT CASSQVLADTQYF TRBV4-1 NA NA TRBJ2-3
TGTGCCAGTAGTACCATGAGTAGTTCAGAGACCCAGTACTTC CASSTMSSSETQYF TRBV19 NA NA TRBJ2-5
TGTGCCAGCAGCCAAAGTTTCGACAGGGTGTTAGGGGAGCAGTTCTTC CASSQSFDRVLGEQFF TRBV3-1/TRBV3-2 NA TRBD1 TRBJ2-1
TGTGCCAGCAAGGCCGGACAAGAGACCCAGTACTTC CASKAGQETQYF TRBV6-6 few NA TRBJ2-5
TGCGCCAGCAGAAGCGTAGCGGGGGGGCTCAATGAGCAGTTCTTC CASRSVAGGLNEQFF TRBV4-1 NA TRBD2 TRBJ2-1
TGTGCCAGTAGTATAGCCCGGGGGGCTCGGAGTGAGCAGTTCTTC CASSIARGARSEQFF TRBV19 NA NA TRBJ2-1